Each of the 2 T cell receptor beta chains below was sequenced from the same sample in a study of cytomegalovirus exposure and HLA in healthy donors. The PCR employed 60 Vbeta primers together with 13 Jbeta primers. TCRdb's copy holds only in-frame clones and misses some; the assay was immunoSEQ multiplex PCR. The sample consists of 150,000 to 200,000 clones, around nine tenths of them appearing once. The sequencing sample was made of PBMCs. The receptors here all came from a woman under 30 in good health and CMV-seronegative.

The chain has TRBV11-1 and TRBJ2-7, with 8 bases that match TRBD1. The V gene end was trimmed by 0 bases and the J gene end by 3 bases; junction bases not matched to a gene: 4. Looked up from germline, CDR1 is SGHAT and CDR2 is FQDESV (reference sequence). The CDR3 is 15 residues long. This chain's CDR3 is CASSLAAGQGYEQYF. The CDR3 DNA sequence: TGTGCCAGCAGCTTAGCGGCCGGACAGGGCTACGAGCAGTACTTC.

The V gene is TRBV10-3, the J gene TRBJ2-5; D is perhaps TRBD2 (5 bases). This CDR3 region has 14 residues. Per the germline V gene, CDR1 is ENHRY and CDR2 is SYGVKD. V lost 0 bases, J lost 5 bases, and 10 bases lay in between. The CDR3 DNA is TGTGCCATCAGTGAGTCGGGCAGAGGGGAGACCCAGTACTTC. Translating gives CAISESGRGETQYF.